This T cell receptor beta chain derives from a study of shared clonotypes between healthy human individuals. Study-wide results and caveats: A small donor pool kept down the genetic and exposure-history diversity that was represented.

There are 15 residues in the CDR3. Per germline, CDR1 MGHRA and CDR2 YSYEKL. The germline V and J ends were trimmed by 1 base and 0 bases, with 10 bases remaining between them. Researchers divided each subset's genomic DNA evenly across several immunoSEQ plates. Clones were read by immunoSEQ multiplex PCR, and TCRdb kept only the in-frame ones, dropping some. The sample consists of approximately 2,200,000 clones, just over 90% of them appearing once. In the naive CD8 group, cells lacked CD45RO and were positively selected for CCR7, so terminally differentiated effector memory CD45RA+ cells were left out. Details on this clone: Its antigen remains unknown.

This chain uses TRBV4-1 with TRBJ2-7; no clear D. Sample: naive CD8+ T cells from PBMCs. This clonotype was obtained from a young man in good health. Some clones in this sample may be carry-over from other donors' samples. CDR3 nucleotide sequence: TGCGCCAGCAGCCAAGCCTCTCCCAGCTCCTACGAGCAGTACTTC. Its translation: CASSQASPSSYEQYF.